The entry below gives a single T cell receptor (beta chain) sequence along with its context. The antigen remains unidentified. The data belong to a study of Ad26.COV2.S vaccination and SARS-CoV-2 variants. Across the study: The donor was enrolled in the Ad26.COV2.S arm of the COV1001 trial. Recipients of Ad26.COV2.S got it intramuscularly, once or twice 56 days apart.

The germline CDR1 and CDR2 sequences are GTSNPN and SVGIG (reference sequence). Trimming pared 2 bases from V and 0 bases from J, leaving 8 bases between. The CDR3 covers 14 residues. Data came from immunoSEQ multiplex PCR; TCRdb stores just in-frame clones and leaves some out. The sample contains about 420,000 clones, 70% to 90% of which appear only once. The treatment denotes: some 20 received Ad26.COV2.S at low or high dose, single or two shots; roughly five received placebo; per-sample allocation not given. Specimen acquisition occurred on day 63 following the initial vaccine or placebo injection. In Boston, an adult donor aged 18-55 years took part. Whole-study results and caveats: The analyses of TCR breadth and depth may have understated the size of total T cell responses.

The sample consisted of peripheral blood, taken in a trial of Ad26.COV2.S vaccine versus placebo. The source is a person between 18 and 65 years old who received the Ad26.COV2.S COVID-19 vaccine or a placebo. This chain uses TRBV30 with TRBJ1-5; tentative D call: TRBD1 (6 bases). CDR3 bases: TGTGCCTGGAGTCGGACAGCTAGCAATCAGCCCCAGCATTTT. This sequence encodes CAWSRTASNQPQHF.